These 18 T cell receptor beta chains came from one sample sequenced in a study of blood T cells in healthy people across ages. Primed by a sample-barcoded 5' primer and a J-beta primer mix, a second PCR proceeded for about 6 to 11 cycles. TCRdb re-analysed the 5' RACE reads in MiXCR, keeping a single row per CDR3 protein. Among 1.5 million to 2 million distinct CDR3 sequences listed, approximately 40% were seen once. Sequences were obtained from blood. These TCRs come from a human donor in good health.

In its sample, this clonotype was seen a few times. This chain links TRBV20-1 with TRBJ2-3; D is uncertain. The CDR3 contains 13 residues. With 2 bases removed from V and 3 bases from J, the gap between germline ends came to 9 bases. Germline-derived CDR1 and CDR2 are DFQATT and SNEGSKA (reference sequence). CDR3 coding DNA: TGCAGTGCTAGATTCTCTGAGACAGATACGCAGTATTTT. Protein: CSARFSETDTQYF.

The chain links TRBV5-1 to TRBJ2-3; 8 nucleotides match TRBD1. With 7 bases clipped from V and 0 bases from J, the junction kept 7 bases outside the gene matches. The CDR3 is 15 amino acids. Germline CDR1 reads SGHRS; CDR2 reads YFSETQ. The CDR3 region is CASAGRDRSTDTQYF. The CDR3 DNA is TGCGCCAGCGCAGGTCGGGACAGGAGCACAGATACGCAGTATTTT. The full variable domain, with the rest looked up from reference TRBV5-1 and TRBJ2-3, is KAGVTQTPRYLIKTRGQQVTLSCSPISGHRSVSWYQQTPGQGLQFLFEYFSETQRNKGNFPGRFSGRQFSNSRSEMNVSTLELGDSALYLCASAGRDRSTDTQYFGPGTRLTVL.

A few counts support this clonotype. The chain links TRBV28 to TRBJ1-2; TRBD1 matches at 8 bases. The CDR3 runs 15 residues. In germline, CDR1 is MDHEN, CDR2 SYDVKM. V gave up 1 base and J gave up 1 base; unmatched junction bases: 2. The CDR3 coding sequence is TGTGCCAGCAGTTTATACAGGGGGAGTAACTATGGCTACACCTTC. It specifies CASSLYRGSNYGYTF.

This chain links TRBV20-1 with TRBJ1-5, with a tentative D call TRBD1 (6 bases). This CDR3 comprises 16 residues. V lost 0 bases, J lost 3 bases, and 15 bases lay in between. Germline V gene sequence: CDR1 DFQATT, CDR2 SNEGSKA (reference sequence). CDR3 coding DNA: TGCAGTGCTAGAGATGGTTTTGCAGGGGTCAATCAGCCCCAGCATTTT. The encoded protein is CSARDGFAGVNQPQHF.

The table lists this clonotype with a few counts. This sequence joins TRBV7-6 and TRBJ2-5; 14 nucleotides align to TRBD2. With V trimmed by 7 bases and J by 6 bases, 25 bases remained unmatched. The length of the CDR3 is 21 residues. CDR1 and CDR2 (germline): SGHVS, FNYEAQ. The CDR3 sequence: CASTLGVPGGLAGGLGKTQYF. The CDR3 DNA sequence: TGTGCCAGCACCCTTGGTGTCCCGGGCGGACTAGCGGGGGGCCTAGGGAAGACCCAGTACTTC.

This chain uses TRBV6-2 or TRBV6-3 with TRBJ2-7; D is ambiguous. Germline V lookup: CDR1 MNHEY, CDR2 SVGEGT. CDR3 size: 16 residues. The V end lost 6 bases, the J end lost 4 bases, and 22 bases lay between the germline ends. The CDR3 loop reads CASSYRLDAAMYEQYF. The DNA for the CDR3 is TGTGCCAGCAGCTACCGCCTAGACGCAGCGATGTACGAGCAGTACTTC.

The J gene is TRBJ2-1, the V gene TRBV24-1; TRBD1 agrees at 12 bases. Looked up from germline, CDR1 is KGHDR and CDR2 is SFDVKD. V lost 8 bases to trimming and J lost 3 bases; unmatched junction nucleotides: 16. This CDR3 is 19 amino acids long. CDR3 in DNA: TGTGCCACCAATCGTTCACCGGGACAGGGGGCTGGAGTCTACAATGAGCAGTTCTTC. Translated: CATNRSPGQGAGVYNEQFF.

J is TRBJ2-5 and V is TRBV20-1; no clear D gene. CDR3 size: 15 residues. Per the germline V gene, CDR1 is DFQATT and CDR2 is SNEGSKA (reference sequence). V lost 1 base and J lost 2, with 14 bases in between. The chain's CDR3 is CSARVFGVGQETQYF. Written as DNA, the CDR3 is TGCAGTGCTAGAGTTTTCGGAGTTGGGCAAGAGACCCAGTACTTC.

The sample holds a few counts of this clonotype. This chain joins TRBV29-1 and TRBJ2-3; D is ambiguous. Deletions cut 0 bases from V and 6 bases from J, with 10 bases between. CDR1 and CDR2 (germline): SQVTM, ANQGSEA. The CDR3 consists of 13 residues. CDR3 loop: CSVEDYRADTQYF. CDR3 nucleotides: TGCAGCGTTGAAGATTATCGGGCGGATACGCAGTATTTT.

In its sample, this clonotype was seen many times. The chain is built from TRBV29-1 and TRBJ2-5, with TRBD1 identical over 8 bases. Germline V gives CDR1 SQVTM, CDR2 ANQGSEA. Trimming removed 6 bases from V and 10 bases from J; junction bases left unmatched: 16. The CDR3 spans 14 residues. DNA of the CDR3: TGCAGCGTGCGGACAGGGTTGGGGGGTTGGGTCCAGTACTTC. Translation gives CSVRTGLGGWVQYF.

The gene calls are TRBV7-9 and TRBJ2-1, with D possibly matching TRBD2 (6 bases). The germline gives CDR1 SEHNR, CDR2 FQNEAQ (reference sequence). The CDR3 is made up of 15 amino acids. V shed 4 bases and J shed 6 bases, with 16 bases lying between them. The CDR3 loop reads CASSSLAEPRNEQFF. The DNA for the CDR3 is TGTGCCAGCAGCTCCTTAGCGGAGCCGCGCAATGAGCAGTTCTTC.

In this sample, this clonotype turned up a few times. The chain recombines TRBV13 with TRBJ1-1, with a weak D call TRBD1 (6 bases). Per the germline V gene, CDR1 is PRHDT and CDR2 is FYEKMQ (reference sequence). The V and J ends lost 3 bases and 5 bases respectively, with 10 bases between them. The CDR3 totals 13 residues. The CDR3 sequence is CASSFIQGTEAFF. The CDR3 nucleotides are TGTGCCAGCAGCTTTATACAGGGAACTGAAGCTTTCTTT.

This clonotype was seen a handful of times. The rearrangement links TRBV3-1 to TRBJ2-3; 10 nucleotides align to TRBD2. The CDR3 covers 16 residues. The V and J ends lost 4 bases and 6 bases, in that order; junction bases with no gene match: 10. Germline assignment: CDR1 LGHDT and CDR2 YNNKEL (reference sequence). This chain's CDR3 is CASSPRERGGRDTQYF. The CDR3, as DNA: TGTGCCAGCAGCCCGCGTGAGCGGGGGGGCCGCGATACGCAGTATTTT.

This clonotype has only a few counts. The V call is TRBV20-1, the J call TRBJ1-5, with 7 bases that match TRBD1. The V and J ends lost 6 bases and 2 bases, in that order; junction bases with no gene match: 7. The germline gives CDR1 DFQATT, CDR2 SNEGSKA (reference sequence). The CDR3 contains 14 residues. The CDR3 reads CSATTGNGNQPQHF. The CDR3 DNA follows: TGCAGTGCGACGACAGGGAACGGCAATCAGCCCCAGCATTTT.

This chain joins TRBV27 and TRBJ1-2; possibly TRBD1 for D (5 bases). V shed 6 bases and J shed 4 bases, with 18 bases lying between them. The germline gives CDR1 MNHEY, CDR2 SMNVEV (reference sequence). The CDR3 extends over 15 amino acids. The CDR3, as DNA: TGTGCCAGCAGACCTATGGGGGAGGGAGTCTATGGCTACACCTTC. It specifies CASRPMGEGVYGYTF.

This clonotype has only one observation. The chain links TRBV20-1 to TRBJ2-5; 11 bases are shared with TRBD1. The ends lost 5 bases at V and 2 bases at J; junction bases unmatched: 7. The CDR3 is made up of 15 amino acids. Per the germline V gene, CDR1 is DFQATT and CDR2 is SNEGSKA (reference sequence). This CDR3 reads CSALDRDRGQETQYF. In DNA form, the CDR3 reads TGCAGTGCTCTCGACCGGGACAGGGGGCAAGAGACCCAGTACTTC.

The chain is built from TRBV28 and TRBJ1-5; 7 bases map to TRBD1. V shed 1 base and J 4 bases; nucleotides not matched to a gene: 10. The length of the CDR3 is 17 residues. Germline CDR1 and CDR2: MDHEN and SYDVKM. Here the CDR3 reads CASSLLTGQARNQPQHF. The CDR3, as DNA: TGTGCCAGCAGTTTATTAACCGGACAGGCGCGTAATCAGCCCCAGCATTTT. Filled out from reference TRBV28 and TRBJ1-5, the complete variable domain reads DVKVTQSSRYLVKRTGEKVFLECVQDMDHENMFWYRQDPGLGLRLIYFSYDVKMKEKGDIPEGYSVSREKKERFSLILESASTNQTSMYLCASSLLTGQARNQPQHFGDGTRLSIL.

This clonotype occurred a few times. The CDR3 DNA sequence: TGTGCCAGCAGCCAAGATTACGAGGACTTCTACGAGCAGTACTTC. It codes for CASSQDYEDFYEQYF. The chain couples TRBV4-2 to TRBJ2-7; D may be TRBD2 (5 bases). The CDR3 is made up of 15 amino acids. Germline V gene data show CDR1 as LGHNA and CDR2 as YNFKEQ. V gave up 0 bases and J gave up 3 bases, with 12 bases separating them.